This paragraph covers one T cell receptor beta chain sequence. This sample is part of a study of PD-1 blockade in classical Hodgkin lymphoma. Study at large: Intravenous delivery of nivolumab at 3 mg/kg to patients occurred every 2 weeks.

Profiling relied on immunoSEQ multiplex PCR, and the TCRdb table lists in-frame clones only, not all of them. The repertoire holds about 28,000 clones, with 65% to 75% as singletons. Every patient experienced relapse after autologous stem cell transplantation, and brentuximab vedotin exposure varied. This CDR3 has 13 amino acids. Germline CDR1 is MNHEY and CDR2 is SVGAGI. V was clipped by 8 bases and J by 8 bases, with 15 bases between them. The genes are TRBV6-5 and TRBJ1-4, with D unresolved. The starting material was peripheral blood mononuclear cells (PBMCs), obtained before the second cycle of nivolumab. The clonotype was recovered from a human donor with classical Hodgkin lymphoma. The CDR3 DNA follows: TGTGCCAGCGCAGGCTCCGTGGAAGAAAAACTGTTTTTT. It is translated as CASAGSVEEKLFF.